Sequencing of this TCR beta chain was carried out in a study of breast tumors, draining lymph nodes, adjacent tissues. TCRdb processed the multiplex PCR reads anew with MiXCR; each CDR3 protein has one entry. The repertoire includes some 130,000 distinct CDR3 sequences, 20% to 25% of them detected once, and approximately 2.7% sits in the top ten. For this clonotype: The antigen remains undetermined. A much more abundant neighbour one base away suggests this may be a read error.

The CDR3 has 15 residues. CDR1 MNHEY and CDR2 SMNVEV come from the germline V gene (reference sequence). Samples came from axillary lymph nodes draining the breast cancer. Broader study findings: That most tumor T cells come from lymph nodes remained unproven.

The origin of this receptor is a female donor with breast cancer. Some clones in this sample may be carry-over from other donors' samples. The chain is built from TRBV27 and TRBJ2-3; D may be TRBD2 (5 bases). The sample consisted of axillary lymph node tissue. The CDR3 region has the DNA TGTGCCAGCAGATCACTAGGAAGGTTCGCAGATGCGCAGTATTTT. Translating gives CASRSLGRFADAQYF.